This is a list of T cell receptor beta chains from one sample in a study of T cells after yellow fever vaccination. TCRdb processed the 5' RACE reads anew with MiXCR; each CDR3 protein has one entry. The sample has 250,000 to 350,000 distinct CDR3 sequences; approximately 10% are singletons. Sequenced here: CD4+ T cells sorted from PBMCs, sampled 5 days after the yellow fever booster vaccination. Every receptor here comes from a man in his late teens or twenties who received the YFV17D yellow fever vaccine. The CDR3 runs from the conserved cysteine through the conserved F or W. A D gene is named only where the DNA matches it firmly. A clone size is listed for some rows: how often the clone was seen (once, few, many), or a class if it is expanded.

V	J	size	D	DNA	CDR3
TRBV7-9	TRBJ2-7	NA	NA	TGTGCCAGCAGCCAGCCGAGGGGGAGAAGCTCCTACGAGCAGTACTTC	CASSQPRGRSSYEQYF
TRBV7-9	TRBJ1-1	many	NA	TGTGCCAGCAGCTTTCCGGGGGGCACTGAAGCTTTCTTT	CASSFPGGTEAFF
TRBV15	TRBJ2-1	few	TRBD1	TGTGCCACCAGCAGAGCCGGACAGGGGAAGAATGAGCAGTTCTTC	CATSRAGQGKNEQFF
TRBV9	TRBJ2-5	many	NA	TGTGCCAGCAGCGTAGGTGCAGGTCGGGAGACCCAGTACTTC	CASSVGAGRETQYF
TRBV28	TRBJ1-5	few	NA	TGTGCCAGCAGTTCGGCTGGGTATAGCAATCAGCCCCAGCATTTT	CASSSAGYSNQPQHF
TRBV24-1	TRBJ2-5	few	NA	TGTGCCACCAGTGATTTGAACGGACCCAAGTACCAAGAGACCCAGTACTTC	CATSDLNGPKYQETQYF
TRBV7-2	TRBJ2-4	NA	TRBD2	TGTGCCAGCAGCGCAAGGACTAGCGGGGGGGCCCCCAAAAACATTCAGTACTTC	CASSARTSGGAPKNIQYF
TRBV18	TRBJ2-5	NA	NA	TGTGCCAGCTCACCCCGGGGAGGCAAAGAGACCCAGTACTTC	CASSPRGGKETQYF
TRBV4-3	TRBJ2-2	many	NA	TGCGCCAGCAGCCAAGAAGGTCTGGGGTCCGGGGAGCTGTTTTTT	CASSQEGLGSGELFF
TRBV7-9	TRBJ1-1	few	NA	TGTGCCAGCAGCTCGGGGGGGGCGGAAGCTTTCTTT	CASSSGGAEAFF
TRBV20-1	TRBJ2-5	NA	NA	TGCAGTGCTAGATGGGCCTCCCGGGAGACCCAGTACTTC	CSARWASRETQYF
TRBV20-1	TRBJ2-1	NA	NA	TGCAGTGCTAGAGTTCTGGCGGTACAAGTCTCCTACAATGAGCAGTTCTTC	CSARVLAVQVSYNEQFF
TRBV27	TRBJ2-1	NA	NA	TGTGCCAGCATACTTGGGCAGGCTAAGGGTGAGCAGTTCTTC	CASILGQAKGEQFF
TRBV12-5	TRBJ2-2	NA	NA	TGTGCTAGTGGTTTAGCGGGACAGATAAACACCGGGGAGCTGTTTTTT	CASGLAGQINTGELFF
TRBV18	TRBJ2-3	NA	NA	TGTGCCAGCTCAACCACCAGGGGCTTCACAGATACGCAGTATTTT	CASSTTRGFTDTQYF
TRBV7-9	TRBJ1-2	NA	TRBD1	TGTGCCAGCAGCCCGGGACAGGGGGCTTTATCAGGCTATGGCTACACCTTC	CASSPGQGALSGYGYTF
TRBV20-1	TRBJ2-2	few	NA	TGCAGTGCTACTGACCCGGTCGACGGGGAGCTGTTTTTT	CSATDPVDGELFF
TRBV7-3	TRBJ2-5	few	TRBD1	TGTGCCAGCAGCTTGACCGGACAGGGGGGGGAGACCCAGTACTTC	CASSLTGQGGETQYF
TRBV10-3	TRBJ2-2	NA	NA	TGTGCCTCCAGTCCCGGGGTCGCCGGGGAGCTGTTTTTT	CASSPGVAGELFF
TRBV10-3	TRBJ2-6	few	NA	TGTGCCATCAGTGCATTAGGCGCCGGGGCCAACGTCCTGACTTTC	CAISALGAGANVLTF
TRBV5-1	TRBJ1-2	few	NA	TGCGCCAGCAGCTTGGAACAGGGCAGGTCCTACACCTTC	CASSLEQGRSYTF
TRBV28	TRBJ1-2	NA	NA	TGTGCCAGCAGTTTATACCCCAGGGAAGGCTATGGCTACACCTTC	CASSLYPREGYGYTF
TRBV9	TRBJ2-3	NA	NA	TGTGCCAGCAAAGGGGGTCCTAGCACAGATACGCAGTATTTT	CASKGGPSTDTQYF
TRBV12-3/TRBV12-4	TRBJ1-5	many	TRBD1	TGTGCCAGCAGTCGTGACAGGGGGGCCAATCAGCCCCAGCATTTT	CASSRDRGANQPQHF
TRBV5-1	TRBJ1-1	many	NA	TGCGCCAGCAGCTTGAGGGGAGGTGGGTACAGCGACACTGAAGCTTTCTTT	CASSLRGGGYSDTEAFF